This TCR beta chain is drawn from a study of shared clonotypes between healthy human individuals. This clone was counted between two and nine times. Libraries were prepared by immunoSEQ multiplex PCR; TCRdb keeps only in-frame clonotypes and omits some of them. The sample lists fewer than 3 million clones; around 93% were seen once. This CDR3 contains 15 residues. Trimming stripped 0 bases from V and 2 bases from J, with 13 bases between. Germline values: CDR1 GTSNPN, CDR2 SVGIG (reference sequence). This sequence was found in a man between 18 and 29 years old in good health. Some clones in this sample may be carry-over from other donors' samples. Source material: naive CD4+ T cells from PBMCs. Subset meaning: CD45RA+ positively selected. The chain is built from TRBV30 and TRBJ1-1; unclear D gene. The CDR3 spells CAWSVSGFGNTEAFF. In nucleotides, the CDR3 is TGTGCCTGGAGTGTATCGGGGTTTGGTAACACTGAAGCTTTCTTT.